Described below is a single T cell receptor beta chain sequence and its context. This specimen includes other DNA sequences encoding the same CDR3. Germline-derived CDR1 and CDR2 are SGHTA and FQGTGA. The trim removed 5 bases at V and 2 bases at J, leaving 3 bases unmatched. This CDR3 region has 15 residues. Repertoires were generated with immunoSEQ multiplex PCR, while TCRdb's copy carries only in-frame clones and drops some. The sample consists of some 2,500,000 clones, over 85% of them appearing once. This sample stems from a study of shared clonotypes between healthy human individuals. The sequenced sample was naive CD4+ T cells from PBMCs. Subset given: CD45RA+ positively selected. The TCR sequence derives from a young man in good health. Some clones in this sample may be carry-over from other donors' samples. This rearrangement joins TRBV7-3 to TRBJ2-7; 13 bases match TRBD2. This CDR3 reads CASSLGLAGAYEQYF. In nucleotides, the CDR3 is TGTGCCAGCAGCCTCGGACTAGCGGGAGCCTACGAGCAGTACTTC.